The entry below gives a single TCR beta chain sequence along with its context. Antigen unknown. The sample originates from a study of cytomegalovirus exposure and HLA in healthy donors. The CDR3 has 13 residues. Trimming took 8 bases from V and 5 from J, leaving 15 bases between them. The germline CDR1 and CDR2 sequences are MNHEY and SMNVEV (reference sequence). Only in-frame clones appear in the TCRdb table, and some are missing; sequencing was by immunoSEQ multiplex PCR. The sample consists of roughly 60,000 clones, about 96% of them appearing once. The approximately 130-subject validation cohort, separate from the approximately 670-subject first cohort, included the donors. Study-level findings and limits: Reportedly, diagnosis of cytomegalovirus status by the classifier showed high specificity and sensitivity.

Source material: PBMCs. This TCR was recovered from a man between 18 and 29 years old in good health and CMV-seronegative. The chain has TRBV27 and TRBJ2-5; TRBD2 might be the D (6 bases). The CDR3 DNA is TGTGCCAGCGGGAGTTCGGGAGCCGAGACCCAGTACTTC. Protein product: CASGSSGAETQYF.